This is a list of T cell receptor beta chains from one sample in a study of OX40 agonist ivuxolimab in advanced cancers. Assay used: immunoSEQ multiplex PCR; TCRdb lists only in-frame clones, some missing. The profile covers under 65,000 clones, with about 88% appearing a single time and 0.76% taken by the ten largest. This specimen was CD4+ or CD8+ T cells sorted from blood, taken in a trial of the OX40 agonist ivuxolimab. These receptors came from an adult with an advanced solid tumor such as melanoma, head and neck, liver or kidney cancer. Each CDR3 is given with its conserved first and last residue. D genes are given only for firm matches. Only some rows state a clone size, as once, few, many or a class for expanded clones.

V: TRBV6-1
size: NA
D: NA
length: 15
J: TRBJ1-1
CDR3: CASSEGDYGWGDAFF
DNA: TGTGCCAGCAGTGAAGGGGACTACGGATGGGGGGACGCTTTCTTT

V: TRBV5-4
size: NA
D: NA
length: 16
J: TRBJ1-2
CDR3: CASSLGDGGRSYGYTF
DNA: TGTGCCAGCAGCTTGGGAGACGGGGGAAGGAGCTATGGCTACACCTTC

V: TRBV6-6
size: few
D: TRBD1
length: 15
J: TRBJ1-1
CDR3: CASSARGGRNTEAFF
DNA: TGTGCCAGCAGTGCCCGAGGGGGCAGGAACACTGAAGCTTTCTTT

V: TRBV5-1
size: NA
D: TRBD2
length: 14
J: TRBJ2-2
CDR3: CASGSGSDTGELFF
DNA: TGCGCCAGCGGGAGCGGGAGTGACACCGGGGAGCTGTTTTTT

V: TRBV15
size: NA
D: NA
length: 13
J: TRBJ2-2
CDR3: CATSRVGTGELFF
DNA: TGTGCCACCAGCAGAGTTGGGACCGGGGAGCTGTTTTTT

V: TRBV4-3
size: NA
D: NA
length: 14
J: TRBJ2-2
CDR3: CASSQPRGTGELFF
DNA: TGCGCCAGCAGCCAACCCCGGGGCACCGGGGAGCTGTTTTTT

V: TRBV7-9
size: NA
D: TRBD1
length: 15
J: TRBJ1-2
CDR3: CASSTGTGGGDGYTF
DNA: TGTGCCAGCAGCACGGGGACAGGGGGAGGAGATGGCTACACCTTC

V: TRBV5-1
size: NA
D: NA
length: 14
J: TRBJ2-3
CDR3: CASSLNGYTDTQYF
DNA: TGCGCCAGCAGCTTGAACGGATACACAGATACGCAGTATTTT

V: TRBV2
size: NA
D: TRBD1
length: 15
J: TRBJ2-4
CDR3: CASSFGDRAANIQYF
DNA: TGTGCCAGCAGTTTTGGGGACAGGGCGGCGAACATTCAGTACTTC

V: TRBV10-3
size: NA
D: TRBD2
length: 14
J: TRBJ2-1
CDR3: CAISGTSQYNEQFF
DNA: TGTGCCATCAGTGGGACTAGCCAATACAATGAGCAGTTCTTC

V: TRBV7-9
size: NA
D: NA
length: 14
J: TRBJ2-7
CDR3: CASSLWGDHYEQYF
DNA: TGTGCCAGCAGCTTATGGGGGGACCACTACGAGCAGTACTTC

V: TRBV6-4
size: NA
D: NA
length: 14
J: TRBJ2-3
CDR3: CASSKDRYTDTQYF
DNA: TGTGCCAGCAGTAAAGACAGATACACAGATACGCAGTATTTT

V: TRBV10-3
size: NA
D: TRBD2
length: 17
J: TRBJ2-5
CDR3: CAIRGGTSGNLQETQYF
DNA: TGTGCCATCAGAGGCGGGACTAGCGGGAATTTACAAGAGACCCAGTACTTC

V: TRBV5-1
size: NA
D: TRBD2
length: 16
J: TRBJ2-1
CDR3: CASSLFGSGTYNEQFF
DNA: TGCGCCAGCAGCTTGTTTGGTAGCGGGACCTACAATGAGCAGTTCTTC

V: TRBV5-5
size: NA
D: NA
length: 13
J: TRBJ2-3
CDR3: CASSLQSTDTQYF
DNA: TGTGCCAGCAGCCTTCAAAGCACAGATACGCAGTATTTT

V: TRBV5-6
size: NA
D: TRBD2
length: 16
J: TRBJ2-1
CDR3: CASSPVGLAGDNEQFF
DNA: TGTGCCAGCAGCCCGGTCGGACTAGCGGGGGACAATGAGCAGTTCTTC

V: TRBV28
size: NA
D: NA
length: 14
J: TRBJ2-6
CDR3: CASSLTRRANVLTF
DNA: TGTGCCAGCAGTTTGACCCGTAGGGCCAACGTCCTGACTTTC

V: TRBV6-5
size: NA
D: NA
length: 11
J: TRBJ2-4
CDR3: CASSYLNIQYF
DNA: TGTGCCAGCAGTTACTTAAACATTCAGTACTTC

V: TRBV28
size: few
D: TRBD1
length: 15
J: TRBJ1-2
CDR3: CASSLAGTGNYGYTF
DNA: TGTGCCAGCAGTTTAGCCGGGACAGGGAACTATGGCTACACCTTC

V: TRBV19
size: NA
D: TRBD2
length: 15
J: TRBJ2-3
CDR3: CASSVLAGGTDTQYF
DNA: TGTGCCAGTAGTGTACTAGCGGGAGGCACAGATACGCAGTATTTT

V: TRBV30
size: NA
D: NA
length: 16
J: TRBJ2-2
CDR3: CAWTPRGAANTGELFF
DNA: TGTGCCTGGACCCCTCGAGGTGCAGCGAACACCGGGGAGCTGTTTTTT

V: TRBV7-3
size: NA
D: NA
length: 12
J: TRBJ1-5
CDR3: CASSLPPGPQHF
DNA: TGTGCCAGCAGCTTACCTCCGGGGCCCCAGCATTTT

V: TRBV28
size: NA
D: TRBD1
length: 16
J: TRBJ1-1
CDR3: CASSPVGQGGRTEAFF
DNA: TGTGCCAGCAGTCCCGTAGGACAGGGAGGGCGGACTGAAGCTTTCTTT

V: TRBV30
size: once
D: TRBD2
length: 13
J: TRBJ2-1
CDR3: CASLAGVWNEQFF
DNA: TGTGCCTCCCTAGCGGGAGTATGGAATGAGCAGTTCTTC

V: TRBV6-5
size: NA
D: NA
length: 15
J: TRBJ1-2
CDR3: CASSIKPGSPGGYTF
DNA: TGTGCCAGCAGTATTAAACCGGGCTCTCCGGGCGGCTACACCTTC

V: TRBV29-1
size: once
D: NA
length: 11
J: TRBJ2-5
CDR3: CSVGREETQYF
DNA: TGCAGCGTGGGACGTGAGGAGACCCAGTACTTC

V: TRBV10-3
size: NA
D: NA
length: 13
J: TRBJ1-1
CDR3: CAISDGLSTEAFF
DNA: TGTGCCATCAGTGATGGTTTAAGCACTGAAGCTTTCTTT

V: TRBV5-4
size: NA
D: NA
length: 13
J: TRBJ1-5
CDR3: CASSLDANQPQHF
DNA: TGTGCCAGCAGCTTGGATGCCAATCAGCCCCAGCATTTT

V: TRBV11-3
size: NA
D: NA
length: 14
J: TRBJ2-2
CDR3: CASSLGGGHGELFF
DNA: TGTGCCAGCAGCTTAGGCGGGGGCCACGGGGAGCTGTTTTTT

V: TRBV30
size: NA
D: NA
length: 14
J: TRBJ1-4
CDR3: CACPRTPTNEKLFF
DNA: TGTGCCTGCCCCAGGACCCCGACTAATGAAAAACTGTTTTTT

V: TRBV5-6
size: NA
D: NA
length: 15
J: TRBJ2-7
CDR3: CASSLAGGSAYEQYF
DNA: TGTGCCAGCAGCTTGGCAGGTGGGAGCGCCTACGAGCAGTACTTC

V: TRBV27
size: NA
D: TRBD2
length: 16
J: TRBJ2-3
CDR3: CASTRVGRGVTDTQYF
DNA: TGTGCCAGCACCAGAGTTGGGCGGGGGGTCACAGATACGCAGTATTTT

V: TRBV7-3
size: NA
D: NA
length: 14
J: TRBJ1-2
CDR3: CASSLGDNYRSYTF
DNA: TGTGCCAGCAGCTTAGGCGACAACTATAGGAGCTACACCTTC

V: TRBV18
size: few
D: NA
length: 15
J: TRBJ2-1
CDR3: CASSPLVGLINEQFF
DNA: TGTGCCAGCTCACCACTGGTCGGACTGATCAATGAGCAGTTCTTC

V: TRBV5-5
size: NA
D: NA
length: 11
J: TRBJ2-3
CDR3: CASSSTDTQYF
DNA: TGTGCCAGCAGCTCCACAGATACGCAGTATTTT

V: TRBV5-5
size: few
D: TRBD2
length: 16
J: TRBJ2-3
CDR3: CASSSRTSGGTNTQYF
DNA: TGTGCCAGCAGCTCTAGGACTAGCGGGGGCACGAATACGCAGTATTTT

V: TRBV4-3
size: NA
D: NA
length: 13
J: TRBJ1-1
CDR3: CASSQDRVSEAFF
DNA: TGCGCCAGCAGCCAAGACAGGGTGAGCGAAGCTTTCTTT

V: TRBV19
size: NA
D: TRBD1
length: 15
J: TRBJ2-7
CDR3: CASSSPGQGTHEQYF
DNA: TGTGCCAGTAGTAGTCCGGGACAGGGGACCCACGAGCAGTACTTC

V: TRBV30
size: NA
D: NA
length: 12
J: TRBJ1-5
CDR3: CACKDGLAPQHF
DNA: TGTGCCTGCAAAGATGGGCTGGCGCCCCAGCATTTT

V: TRBV25-1
size: once
D: NA
length: 12
J: TRBJ2-3
CDR3: CASSSGTDTQYF
DNA: TGTGCCAGCAGTTCGGGAACAGATACGCAGTATTTT

V: TRBV7-2
size: NA
D: TRBD1
length: 13
J: TRBJ2-1
CDR3: CASSAQGVNEQFF
DNA: TGTGCCAGCAGCGCCCAGGGGGTGAATGAGCAGTTCTTC

V: TRBV7-2
size: once
D: TRBD1
length: 13
J: TRBJ1-5
CDR3: CASSRDRDQPQHF
DNA: TGTGCCAGCAGCCGGGACAGGGATCAGCCCCAGCATTTT

V: TRBV11-2
size: NA
D: NA
length: 16
J: TRBJ2-1
CDR3: CASSLDLGLVYNEQFF
DNA: TGTGCCAGCAGCTTAGATCTGGGATTGGTCTACAATGAGCAGTTCTTC

V: TRBV11-3
size: NA
D: TRBD1
length: 14
J: TRBJ2-5
CDR3: CASSSRTGGETQYF
DNA: TGTGCCAGCAGCTCCAGGACAGGCGGGGAGACCCAGTACTTC

V: TRBV27
size: NA
D: TRBD1
length: 14
J: TRBJ1-1
CDR3: CASILTGGRTEAFF
DNA: TGTGCCAGCATTCTGACAGGGGGCAGGACTGAAGCTTTCTTT

V: TRBV6-6
size: NA
D: NA
length: 15
J: TRBJ1-5
CDR3: CASSPPSASNQPQHF
DNA: TGTGCCAGCAGCCCGCCCTCGGCTAGCAATCAGCCCCAGCATTTT

V: TRBV6-5
size: NA
D: NA
length: 10
J: TRBJ1-2
CDR3: CASQAYGYTF
DNA: TGTGCCAGCCAGGCCTATGGCTACACCTTC

V: TRBV9
size: NA
D: TRBD2
length: 16
J: TRBJ2-7
CDR3: CASSVGTGGIGYEQYF
DNA: TGTGCCAGCAGCGTAGGTACGGGAGGGATCGGCTACGAGCAGTACTTC

V: TRBV6-6
size: NA
D: NA
length: 11
J: TRBJ2-7
CDR3: CASSPGWEQYF
DNA: TGTGCCAGCAGCCCGGGATGGGAGCAGTACTTC

V: TRBV5-4
size: NA
D: TRBD2
length: 15
J: TRBJ2-1
CDR3: CASSLVAGGYNEQFF
DNA: TGTGCCAGCAGCTTGGTTGCGGGAGGGTACAATGAGCAGTTCTTC

V: TRBV18
size: NA
D: NA
length: 13
J: TRBJ2-1
CDR3: CASSPGKHNEQFF
DNA: TGTGCCAGCTCACCAGGGAAACACAATGAGCAGTTCTTC

V: TRBV18
size: NA
D: TRBD2
length: 16
J: TRBJ2-3
CDR3: CASSEGLAGEGDTQYF
DNA: TGTGCCAGCTCAGAAGGACTAGCGGGAGAGGGAGATACGCAGTATTTT

V: TRBV7-8
size: once
D: TRBD2
length: 16
J: TRBJ2-3
CDR3: CASSLRPSGREATQYF
DNA: TGTGCCAGCAGCTTAAGGCCTAGCGGGAGGGAGGCTACGCAGTATTTT